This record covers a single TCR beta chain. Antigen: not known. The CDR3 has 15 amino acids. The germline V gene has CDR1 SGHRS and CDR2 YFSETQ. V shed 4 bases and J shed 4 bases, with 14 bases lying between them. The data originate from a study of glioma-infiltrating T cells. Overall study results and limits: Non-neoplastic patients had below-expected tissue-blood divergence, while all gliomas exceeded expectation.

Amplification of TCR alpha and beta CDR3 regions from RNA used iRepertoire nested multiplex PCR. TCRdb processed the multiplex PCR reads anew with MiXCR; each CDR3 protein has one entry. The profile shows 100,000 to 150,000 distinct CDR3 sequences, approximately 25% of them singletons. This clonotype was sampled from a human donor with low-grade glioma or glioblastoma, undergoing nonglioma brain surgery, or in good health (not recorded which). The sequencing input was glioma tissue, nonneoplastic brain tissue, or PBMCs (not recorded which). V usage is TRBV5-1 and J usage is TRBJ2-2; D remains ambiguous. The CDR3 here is CASSPGNEPTGELFF. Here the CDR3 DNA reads TGCGCCAGCAGCCCGGGTAATGAGCCCACCGGGGAGCTGTTTTTT.